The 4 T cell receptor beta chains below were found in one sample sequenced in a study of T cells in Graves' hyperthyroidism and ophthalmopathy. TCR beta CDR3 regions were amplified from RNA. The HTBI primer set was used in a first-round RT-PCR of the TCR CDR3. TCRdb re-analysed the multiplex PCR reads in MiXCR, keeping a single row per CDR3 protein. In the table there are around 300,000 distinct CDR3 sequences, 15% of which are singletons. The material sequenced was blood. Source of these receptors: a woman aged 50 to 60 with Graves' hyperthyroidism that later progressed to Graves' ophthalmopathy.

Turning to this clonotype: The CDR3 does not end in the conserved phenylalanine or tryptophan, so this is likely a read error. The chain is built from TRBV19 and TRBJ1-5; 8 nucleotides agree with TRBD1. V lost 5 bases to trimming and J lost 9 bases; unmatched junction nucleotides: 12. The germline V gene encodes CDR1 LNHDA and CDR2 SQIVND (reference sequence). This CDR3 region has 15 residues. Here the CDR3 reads CASSPRGRSNWPQHL. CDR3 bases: TGTGCCAGTAGTCCCAGGGGGCGTTCGAACTGGCCCCAGCATCTT.

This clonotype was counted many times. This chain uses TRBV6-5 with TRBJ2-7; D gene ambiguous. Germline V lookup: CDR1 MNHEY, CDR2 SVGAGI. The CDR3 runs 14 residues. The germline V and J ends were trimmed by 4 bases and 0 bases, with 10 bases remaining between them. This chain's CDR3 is CASSFSRPSYEQYF. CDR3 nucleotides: TGTGCCAGCAGTTTCTCGCGGCCCTCCTACGAGCAGTACTTC.

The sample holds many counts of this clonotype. Here the CDR3 reads CSASPTARGGEAKNIQYF. In nucleotides, the CDR3 is TGCAGTGCTAGCCCCACAGCCCGGGGCGGTGAGGCCAAAAACATTCAGTACTTC. The chain joins TRBV20-1 to TRBJ2-4; tentatively, D is TRBD1 or TRBD2 (5 bases each). Trimming cost V 3 bases and J 1 base, with 22 bases left between them. Germline V gene data show CDR1 as DFQATT and CDR2 as SNEGSKA (reference sequence). The CDR3 contains 18 residues.

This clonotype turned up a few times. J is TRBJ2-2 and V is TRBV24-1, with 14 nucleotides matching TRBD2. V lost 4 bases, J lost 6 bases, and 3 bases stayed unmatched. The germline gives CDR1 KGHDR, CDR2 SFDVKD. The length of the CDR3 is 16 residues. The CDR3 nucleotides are TGTGCCACCAGTGACTCGGGACTAGCGGGAGCCGGGGAGCTGTTTTTT. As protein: CATSDSGLAGAGELFF.